This is a list of T cell receptor beta chains from one sample in a study of T cell clonotyping in hematopoietic cell transplantation. The table came from immunoSEQ multiplex PCR; TCRdb's copy has only in-frame clones and leaves some out. The repertoire includes about 69,000 clones, around 94% of them detected once, and approximately 1.5% sits in the top ten. Material: peripheral blood mononuclear cells. All receptors derive from a man between 50 and 59 years old in good health. Some clones in this sample may be carry-over from other donors' samples. CDR3s leave out the opening cysteine and the closing phenylalanine or tryptophan. A D gene is named only where the DNA matches it firmly.

J,V,D,CDR3
TRBJ2-5,TRBV12-5,.,ASGLVEETQY
TRBJ1-1,TRBV9,.,ASSVEPDTNTEAF
TRBJ1-2,TRBV2,.,ASSEWGKVYGYT
TRBJ2-2,TRBV9,.,ASSVSRVTGELF
TRBJ1-1,TRBV4-2,.,ASSQDVIGAGLNTEAF
TRBJ2-1,TRBV9,TRBD2,ASSVGTSGRVNEQF
TRBJ2-5,TRBV7-8,TRBD2,ASSSRLAAQETQY
TRBJ1-2,TRBV5-1,.,ASSEDSSYGYT
TRBJ1-5,TRBV6-5,.,ASSRDRSRDQPQH
TRBJ2-5,TRBV27,.,ASSSSWGGPETQY
TRBJ2-7,TRBV5-6,.,ASSFGTLPEQY
TRBJ2-7,TRBV7-2,TRBD2,ASSFGTSVDEQY
TRBJ2-3,TRBV27,.,ASSFLRGTDTQY